The TCR beta chain under discussion was sequenced for a study of blood T cells in healthy people across ages (dated by TCRdb to about 2015). Study-level background: In model experiments, template switching captured roughly one uniquely barcoded TCR beta cDNA molecule for every two T cells. Using deep sequencing normalized with unique cDNA molecular identifiers, the study measured how TCR beta repertoire diversity changes with age. The donors were divided into four age groups: young (average roughly 15 years), middle-aged (about 40), aged (about 60) and long-lived (roughly 86). To avoid experimental bias, donors of different ages were randomly spread across the sequencing lanes. For two donors (one aged 18 to 30 and one aged 80 or older), the study analyzed two additional independent replicas of 1 million unique cDNA reads from the same blood draw.

The receptor library was made with 5' RACE. A second PCR of roughly 6 to 11 cycles was run with a J-beta primer mix and a sample-barcoded 5' primer. Each TCR beta cDNA molecule received a unique molecular identifier from a template-switch 5' adaptor carrying 12 random nucleotides. At least 2.5 million CDR3-containing paired-end reads were obtained from each sample. All of the RNA was converted into first-strand cDNA using the Mint cDNA synthesis kit, with a TRBC-specific oligonucleotide serving as the primer. After uracil-DNA glycosylase treatment, a first 18-cycle PCR used universal primers M1SS and BC2_uni_R on all cDNA. Per the original workflow: For normalization, 1 million high-quality reads were randomly selected from each sample, with every read carrying a distinct molecular identifier. Instead of being binned into consensus sequences, reads that shared molecular identifiers were thrown out. CDR3 identification, clonotype clustering and error correction used MiTCR with a Q25 quality threshold and the strictest error-elimination algorithm. A nonparametric unseen species model with Euler transformation was used to estimate lower-bound total TCR beta diversity. TCRdb reprocessing: public reads trimmed at Q25 with fastp, clones called with MiXCR, in-frame beta chains kept. Rows are unified per CDR3 protein, each entry keeping the most common DNA and genes. These V and J calls are TCRdb output, not the study's own analysis. The sample table contains 1.8 million or so distinct CDR3 sequences; only one count was recorded for about 39% of them. More than 20% of the sample is held by the ten biggest clonotypes.

Overall study results and their limits: Estimates of total diversity based on one million sequenced T cells were considered lower bounds and underestimates. Because the CMV infection status of the donors was unknown, age-related changes in expanded clonotypes may potentially have been confounded. Conclusive comparison of naive and antigen-experienced compartments was prevented by the profiling of bulk unsorted PBMCs. Observed TCR beta diversity per million T cells fell roughly linearly with age, and a significant reduction was already apparent by age roughly 40. Compared with the aged group, the long-lived group had more naive CD4+ T cells, fewer expanded clones and increased TCR diversity, suggesting age selection. The percentage of naive T cells measured by flow cytometry correlated strongly with observed TCR beta diversity.

The roughly 39 donors, aged roughly 6 to 90 years, were systemically healthy Caucasian individuals from Russia. Each donor gave approximately 10 milliliters of peripheral blood, collected into EDTA-treated Vacutainer tubes. Ficoll-Paque density-gradient centrifugation was used to isolate PBMCs, with at least 7 million per sample. Trizol reagent was used to extract total RNA from the PBMCs, yielding at least 6 micrograms per sample. The percentages of naive CD45RAhigh/CD27high T cells were determined by flow cytometry on a PBMC aliquot from every donor. V loses 7 bases, J loses 0 bases, and the germline ends lie 15 bases apart. The germline V gene sets CDR1 to MNHNS and CDR2 to SASEGT. The CDR3, cysteine through phenylalanine, is 15 amino acids long. The kept DNA is CDR3 alone, 45 bases in frame from the first base. Remarks on this clonotype: No antigen is known for it. Per-base qualities were not stored, and no clone one base away is much larger.

The origin of this receptor is a human donor in good health. Sequenced sample: blood. The chain uses TRBV6-1 and TRBJ1-1; a weak D assignment points to TRBD1 (6 bases agree). Here the CDR3 is given as CASIRLDSLNTEAFF. The base sequence is TGTGCCAGCATAAGATTGGACAGCCTGAACACTGAAGCTTTCTTT.